Below, 31 T cell receptor beta chains from the same sample are listed, as sequenced in a study of T cell repertoires in cytomegalovirus infection. The antigens of these receptors remain unknown. MiXCR, applied by TCRdb to the reads, yields one record per CDR3 protein. The sample contains 60,000 to 85,000 distinct CDR3 sequences, 20% to 25% of which appear only once. Sequenced: PBMCs, sequenced either directly or after in vitro stimulation (not recorded which). These receptors all stem from a human donor in good health (CMV status not recorded). Some clones in this sample may be carry-over from other donors' samples.

The J gene is TRBJ1-1, the V gene TRBV7-6; D is unresolved. The CDR3 runs 13 residues. The germline CDR1 and CDR2 sequences are SGHVS and FNYEAQ. V lost 1 base to trimming and J lost 0 bases, with 3 bases between them. The CDR3, as DNA: TGTGCCAGCAGCTTAGAAATGAACACTGAAGCTTTCTTT. Protein: CASSLEMNTEAFF.

The chain is built from TRBV6-1 and TRBJ2-1, with 12 bases aligning to TRBD2. Per germline, CDR1 MNHNS and CDR2 SASEGT. This CDR3 is built from 18 residues. V shed 5 bases, J shed 9 bases, and the junction held 17 bases outside the gene matches. CDR3 in DNA: TGTGCCAGCAGTTTTGGGGTGGCACTAGCGGGAGGCCCCTTTGAGCAGTTCTTC. Residues: CASSFGVALAGGPFEQFF.

This clonotype was seen a handful of times. The V call is TRBV6-4, the J call TRBJ1-1; D gene uncertain. Germline V gene lookup returns CDR1 MRHNA and CDR2 SNTAGT. The CDR3 is 14 residues long. The V gene lost 3 bases and the J gene lost 0 bases, with 8 bases spanning the gap. CDR3 nucleotide sequence: TGTGCCAGCAGTGAGAGCGGTATGAACACTGAAGCTTTCTTT. Its protein product is CASSESGMNTEAFF.

This clonotype was seen many times. This rearrangement joins TRBV7-8 to TRBJ1-5, with D uncertain. This CDR3 has 17 amino acids. V was clipped by 5 bases and J by 0 bases, with 17 bases between them. Germline values: CDR1 SGHVS, CDR2 FQNEAQ. CDR3 sequence (DNA): TGTGCCAGCAGCCCATTTCCTGGTTGGGATAGCAATCAGCCCCAGCATTTT. It specifies CASSPFPGWDSNQPQHF.

The V and J genes are TRBV15 and TRBJ2-4, with D possibly being TRBD1 (6 bases). CDR3 size: 15 residues. Germline values: CDR1 LNHNV, CDR2 YYDKDF (reference sequence). Trimming left V 3 bases short and J 9 bases short, with 18 bases between. The CDR3 is CATSRRQGSLGIQYF. DNA of the CDR3: TGTGCCACCAGCAGGAGGCAGGGGAGCCTGGGCATTCAGTACTTC.

V and J are TRBV12-3 or TRBV12-4 and TRBJ2-5, with D perhaps TRBD1 or TRBD2 (6 bases each). V was cut by 3 bases and J by 2 bases, with 13 bases left in between. The CDR3 loop spans 15 amino acids. CDR3 coding DNA: TGTGCCAGCAGTTTTTCCTGGGGGGCTCAAGAGACCCAGTACTTC. This translates into CASSFSWGAQETQYF.

The genes are TRBV20-1 and TRBJ2-3; 9 nucleotides line up with TRBD1. V dropped 1 base and J dropped 2; count of bases not matched to a gene: 7. This CDR3 spans 16 amino acids. Germline V lookup: CDR1 DFQATT, CDR2 SNEGSKA (reference sequence). The CDR3 sequence: CSARVGGTGHTDTQYF. As DNA, the CDR3 is TGCAGTGCTAGAGTTGGAGGGACAGGGCACACAGATACGCAGTATTTT.

This clonotype was observed a few times. The chain links TRBV5-1 to TRBJ2-1; D unclear. Per the germline V gene, CDR1 is SGHRS and CDR2 is YFSETQ. This CDR3 region has 14 residues. The ends were cut back, 2 bases at V and 6 bases at J, with 12 bases in the middle. CDR3 loop: CASSLGTTPNEQFF. The CDR3 DNA reads TGCGCCAGCAGCTTAGGTACTACACCCAATGAGCAGTTCTTC.

Only a few counts were recorded for this clonotype. V is TRBV24-1 and J is TRBJ2-3; 8 bases align to TRBD1. The CDR3 is made up of 17 amino acids. Trimming removed 6 bases from V and 0 bases from J; junction bases left unmatched: 10. Germline V gene sequence: CDR1 KGHDR, CDR2 SFDVKD. The CDR3 region is CATSLSGTGKSTDTQYF. Written as DNA, the CDR3 is TGTGCCACCAGTCTCTCCGGGACAGGTAAAAGCACAGATACGCAGTATTTT.

This clonotype was detected many times. V is TRBV2 and J is TRBJ2-5; weak D call: TRBD1 (6 bases). The CDR3 covers 15 residues. V shed 1 base and J shed 5 bases, with 14 bases lying between them. The V gene's germline CDR1 is SNHLY and CDR2 FYNNEI. The CDR3 here is CASSEGGLREETQYF. Here the CDR3 DNA reads TGTGCCAGCAGTGAAGGGGGGCTCAGGGAGGAGACCCAGTACTTC.

V and J are TRBV3-1 and TRBJ2-1; D is unresolved. The CDR3 consists of 13 residues. The V end was cut by 5 bases, the J end by 5 bases, with 10 bases between. Looked up from germline, CDR1 is LGHDT and CDR2 is YNNKEL (reference sequence). The DNA for the CDR3 is TGTGCCAGCAGCATACGGGCCGACAATGAGCAGTTCTTC. This sequence encodes CASSIRADNEQFF.

This clonotype has a handful of counts. CDR3 DNA: TGTGCCATCAGTGAGGCCATGTATGGGGGCTACACCTTC. Translating it yields CAISEAMYGGYTF. The chain carries TRBV10-3 and TRBJ1-2; D gene unclear. The germline V gene has CDR1 ENHRY and CDR2 SYGVKD. The ends were cut back, 2 bases at V and 8 bases at J, with 12 bases in the middle. The length of the CDR3 is 13 residues.

This clonotype was picked up many times. The chain recombines TRBV7-2 with TRBJ2-5; D ambiguous. In germline, CDR1 is SGHTA, CDR2 FQGNSA. V was shortened by 4 bases and J by 4 bases, with 19 bases between the two germline ends. The CDR3 length is 16 residues. In DNA, the CDR3 is TGTGCCAGCAGCTCCCGAGCACACCTGGGCGGAGAGACCCAGTACTTC. Encoded protein: CASSSRAHLGGETQYF.

The CDR3 sequence is CASRDRESSPLHF. In nucleotides, the CDR3 is TGTGCCAGCAGGGACAGGGAGAGTTCACCCCTCCACTTT. This rearrangement joins TRBV11-3 to TRBJ1-6; 8 bases are shared with TRBD1. V was pared by 6 bases and J by 9 bases, with 4 bases of the junction left unmatched. The CDR3 runs 13 residues. Germline lookup yields CDR1 SGHNT and CDR2 YENEEA.

This clonotype was counted between two and nine times. This chain connects TRBV19 to TRBJ2-3, with a weak D call TRBD2 (5 bases). The V and J ends lost 5 bases and 4 bases respectively, with 16 bases between them. This CDR3 is 15 amino acids long. From germline, CDR1 is LNHDA and CDR2 SQIVND (reference sequence). DNA of the CDR3: TGTGCCAGTAGTTGGCGAATCGGGGAACCAGATACGCAGTATTTT. It is translated as CASSWRIGEPDTQYF.

This clonotype was counted a few times. The chain carries TRBV7-3 and TRBJ1-6; D is unclear. The CDR3 consists of 13 residues. From germline, CDR1 is SGHTA and CDR2 FQGTGA. V gave up 1 base and J gave up 7 bases, with 5 bases separating them. The CDR3 protein is CASSLKRNSPLHF. The CDR3 DNA is TGTGCCAGCAGCTTAAAACGGAATTCACCCCTCCACTTT.

Comments on this clonotype: Just one base apart from a much larger clone, this may be a read error. The gene calls are TRBV19 and TRBJ2-5, with a weak D call TRBD2 (5 bases). V was trimmed by 6 bases and J by 1 base, leaving 15 bases between them. The germline gives CDR1 LNHDA, CDR2 SQIVND (reference sequence). CDR3 length equals 15 residues. CDR3 DNA: TGTGCCAGTAGCCTAGCCGGATCAACCCAAGAGACCCAGTACTTC. Translation gives CASSLAGSTQETQYF. Full variable domain (outside the CDR3, taken from reference TRBV19 and TRBJ2-5): DGGITQSPKYLFRKEGQNVTLSCEQNLNHDAMYWYRQDPGQGLRLIYYSQIVNDFQKGDIAEGYSVSREKKESFPLTVTSAQKNPTAFYLCASSLAGSTQETQYFGPGTRLLVL.

At least ten counts were recorded for this clonotype. This chain connects TRBV7-2 to TRBJ2-1; D gene unclear. The CDR3 totals 14 residues. V was shortened by 2 bases and J by 6 bases, with 11 bases between the two germline ends. Per the germline V gene, CDR1 is SGHTA and CDR2 is FQGNSA. The chain's CDR3 is CASSLTTGPNEQFF. In nucleotides, the CDR3 is TGTGCCAGCAGCTTAACGACTGGACCCAATGAGCAGTTCTTC.

CDR3 sequence (DNA): TGTGCCAGCAGCTTAGTGGGACCGTCCTACGAGCAGTACTTC. Its translation is CASSLVGPSYEQYF. The rearrangement uses TRBV7-9 and TRBJ2-7; D may correspond to TRBD1 or TRBD2 (5 bases each). Germline V lookup: CDR1 SEHNR, CDR2 FQNEAQ (reference sequence). This CDR3 has 14 residues. V was shortened by 1 base and J by 1 base, with 8 bases between the two germline ends. Together with reference TRBV7-9 and TRBJ2-7, the CDR3 gives the full variable domain: DTGVSQNPRHKITKRGQNVTFRCDPISEHNRLYWYRQTLGQGPEFLTYFQNEAQLEKSRLLSDRFSAERPKGSFSTLEIQRTEQGDSAMYLCASSLVGPSYEQYFGPGTRLTVT.

The rearrangement uses TRBV7-2 and TRBJ2-5; possibly TRBD2 for D (6 bases). Per germline, CDR1 SGHTA and CDR2 FQGNSA. This CDR3 comprises 13 residues. The V end lost 6 bases, the J end lost 3 bases, and 11 bases lay between the germline ends. The CDR3 DNA follows: TGTGCCAGCAGACGGGACTTTAAAGAGACCCAGTACTTC. It specifies CASRRDFKETQYF. The full variable domain, rest sourced from reference TRBV7-2 and TRBJ2-5, is GAGVSQSPSNKVTEKGKDVELRCDPISGHTALYWYRQSLGQGLEFLIYFQGNSAPDKSGLPSDRFSAERTGGSVSTLTIQRTQQEDSAVYLCASRRDFKETQYFGPGTRLLVL.

This clonotype was seen a few times. V usage is TRBV28 and J usage is TRBJ1-1, with D maybe TRBD1 (6 bases). Germline CDR1 and CDR2: MDHEN and SYDVKM. V lost 2 bases and J 1 base, leaving 8 bases between the germline ends. CDR3 length: 14 amino acids. CDR3 amino acids: CASSLRGKNTEAFF. The CDR3 DNA reads as TGTGCCAGCAGTTTAAGGGGGAAGAACACTGAAGCTTTCTTT.

At least ten counts were recorded for this clonotype. The chain combines TRBV19 with TRBJ1-1; TRBD1 might be the D (5 bases). Trimming removed 9 bases from V and 4 bases from J, with 15 bases in between. Germline values: CDR1 LNHDA, CDR2 SQIVND (reference sequence). This CDR3 has 13 residues. The CDR3 protein is CASSRRGGTEAFF. In nucleotides, the CDR3 is TGTGCCAGCAGCAGGCGCGGGGGCACTGAAGCTTTCTTT.

This clonotype was seen only a few times. The genes are TRBV7-8 and TRBJ2-1; 7 nucleotides line up with TRBD2. Germline assignment: CDR1 SGHVS and CDR2 FQNEAQ. The CDR3 totals 14 residues. V lost 7 bases to trimming and J lost 7 bases; unmatched junction nucleotides: 10. The CDR3 DNA follows: TGTGCCAGCACTCTTAGCCGGGGAGGGAATGAGCAGTTCTTC. Its protein is CASTLSRGGNEQFF.

This clonotype was recorded many times. J is TRBJ1-1 and V is TRBV4-3; D uncertain. This CDR3 comprises 13 residues. The V end lost 4 bases, the J end lost 4 bases, and 10 bases lay between the germline ends. Germline V gives CDR1 LGHNA, CDR2 YSLEER. The CDR3 loop reads CASSPLASTEAFF. DNA of the CDR3: TGCGCCAGCAGCCCCCTGGCTTCCACTGAAGCTTTCTTT.

Ten or more counts support this clonotype. The J gene is TRBJ1-1, the V gene TRBV7-2; 11 bases align to TRBD1. The germline CDR1 and CDR2 sequences are SGHTA and FQGNSA. The CDR3 is 14 amino acids. V was clipped by 5 bases and J by 6 bases; unmatched bases: 5. CDR3 sequence (DNA): TGTGCCAGCAGCCGAGGACAGGGGGCGCCTGAAGCTTTCTTT. It yields the protein CASSRGQGAPEAFF. Full variable domain (missing parts from reference TRBV7-2 and TRBJ1-1): GAGVSQSPSNKVTEKGKDVELRCDPISGHTALYWYRQSLGQGLEFLIYFQGNSAPDKSGLPSDRFSAERTGGSVSTLTIQRTQQEDSAVYLCASSRGQGAPEAFFGQGTRLTVV.

The sample holds a few counts of this clonotype. The V and J genes are TRBV29-1 and TRBJ2-7, with 7 bases that match TRBD2. Germline assignment: CDR1 SQVTM and CDR2 ANQGSEA. CDR3 length: 13 residues. The trim removed 3 bases at V and 0 bases at J, leaving 2 bases unmatched. Here the CDR3 reads CSVDGGSSYEQYF. For the CDR3, the DNA is TGCAGCGTTGACGGGGGGAGCTCCTACGAGCAGTACTTC.

The chain links TRBV10-3 to TRBJ2-1; D is unclear. This CDR3 comprises 12 residues. The V gene's germline CDR1 is ENHRY and CDR2 SYGVKD. Trimming removed 4 bases at V and 12 bases at J, with 13 bases between. This CDR3 reads CAISGGQRWQFF. The CDR3 DNA sequence: TGTGCCATCAGTGGCGGCCAACGCTGGCAGTTCTTC.

This clonotype occurred many times. This sequence joins TRBV7-8 and TRBJ1-1, with 7 bases lining up with TRBD1. This CDR3 spans 15 amino acids. J lost 6 bases, V lost 5 bases, and 12 bases had no gene match. From germline, CDR1 is SGHVS and CDR2 FQNEAQ. CDR3 residues: CASSITGAIGAEAFF. The CDR3 DNA sequence: TGTGCCAGCAGCATTACAGGGGCGATCGGAGCTGAAGCTTTCTTT.

The chain joins TRBV2 to TRBJ2-7; no reliable D call. Germline CDR1 SNHLY, CDR2 FYNNEI. V shed 4 bases and J shed 1 base, with 5 bases lying between them. The CDR3 covers 12 residues. Here the CDR3 DNA reads TGTGCCAGCAGTGTAGGGTCCTACGAGCAGTACGTC. This translates into CASSVGSYEQYV.

This clonotype was observed many times. CDR3: CAISVTGSYNEQFF. DNA for the CDR3: TGTGCCATCAGTGTGACTGGGAGCTACAATGAGCAGTTCTTC. V is TRBV10-3 and J is TRBJ2-1, with D tentatively TRBD2 (5 bases). The V end was cut by 4 bases, the J end by 3 bases, with 10 bases between. Germline V gene lookup returns CDR1 ENHRY and CDR2 SYGVKD. CDR3 length: 14 residues.

The DNA for the CDR3 is TGTGCCAGCAGCTTTGGGGTAGCGGGGTCCTACAATGAGCAGTTCTTC. Translating it yields CASSFGVAGSYNEQFF. V usage is TRBV11-2 and J usage is TRBJ2-1; 8 bases line up with TRBD2. Germline CDR1 reads SGHAT; CDR2 reads FQNNGV. Trimming removed 3 bases from V and 1 base from J; junction bases left unmatched: 5. This CDR3 region has 16 residues.